These 25 T cell receptor beta chains share one sample of origin, sequenced in a study of T cells in Graves' hyperthyroidism and ophthalmopathy. The TCR beta CDR3 regions underwent amplification using RNA transcripts as the source. Using the HTBI primer set, a first-round RT-PCR was run on the TCR CDR3. Each CDR3 protein is one row after TCRdb ran MiXCR on the multiplex PCR reads. The table records 550,000 to 600,000 distinct CDR3 sequences, approximately 15% of them present only once. Sequenced: blood. The receptor source for this set is a young woman with Graves' ophthalmopathy.

This clonotype was detected a few times. This chain joins TRBV2 and TRBJ2-1, with TRBD1 matching 8 bases. J was trimmed by 7 bases and V by 5 bases; bases with no gene match: 10. The germline CDR1 and CDR2 sequences are SNHLY and FYNNEI. CDR3 length equals 15 residues. Here the CDR3 DNA reads TGTGCCAGCAGTTTTCAGGGGGCGATGGGAAATGAGCAGTTCTTC. Translated: CASSFQGAMGNEQFF.

The chain links TRBV25-1 to TRBJ2-1; D is possibly TRBD1 or TRBD2 (5 bases each). The germline CDR1 and CDR2 sequences are MGHDK and SYGVNS. There are 16 residues in the CDR3. Trimming removed 1 base at V and 3 bases at J, with 13 bases between. The CDR3 nucleotides are TGTGCCAGCAGTGAATCAGGGAAGGGGAGCTACAATGAGCAGTTCTTC. It specifies CASSESGKGSYNEQFF.

This clonotype was recorded many times. J is TRBJ2-7 and V is TRBV27; no clear D gene. V was clipped by 8 bases and J by 0 bases, with 11 bases between them. This CDR3 comprises 13 residues. CDR1 and CDR2 (germline): MNHEY, SMNVEV (reference sequence). The CDR3 region is CASHGSLSYEQYF. In nucleotides, the CDR3 is TGTGCCAGCCATGGGTCTCTCTCCTACGAGCAGTACTTC.

The rearrangement links TRBV7-3 to TRBJ2-7; 7 nucleotides agree with TRBD2. Germline trimming cut 2 bases from V and 4 bases from J; bases unmatched to any gene: 5. Per the germline V gene, CDR1 is SGHTA and CDR2 is FQGTGA. The CDR3 spans 14 residues. For the CDR3, the DNA is TGTGCCAGCAGCTTATTCGCGGGAGCTTACGAGCAGTACTTC. This translates into CASSLFAGAYEQYF.

This clonotype was detected only a few times. This sequence joins TRBV25-1 and TRBJ1-1, with D tentatively TRBD1 (5 bases). The CDR3 has 12 residues. V gave up 9 bases and J gave up 2 bases, with 10 bases separating them. The germline V gene encodes CDR1 MGHDK and CDR2 SYGVNS. The CDR3 here is CASKTVNTEAFF. CDR3 bases: TGTGCCAGTAAGACAGTTAACACTGAAGCTTTCTTT.

This clonotype came up many times. The chain has TRBV3-1 and TRBJ2-5; a possible D gene is TRBD1 (6 bases). The V and J ends lost 5 bases and 5 bases respectively, with 12 bases between them. CDR1 LGHDT and CDR2 YNNKEL come from the germline V gene (reference sequence). The CDR3 consists of 13 residues. The CDR3 nucleotides read TGTGCCAGCAGCGCAGGGGCGGTCGAGACCCAGTACTTC. Translating gives CASSAGAVETQYF.

Ten or more counts support this clonotype. DNA for the CDR3: TGTGCCATCAGTGAGGGAGACACGAACACCGGGGAGCTGTTTTTT. This gives the protein CAISEGDTNTGELFF. The V call is TRBV10-3, the J call TRBJ2-2; D remains unclear. The germline V gene has CDR1 ENHRY and CDR2 SYGVKD. The CDR3 runs 15 residues. The V end lost 2 bases, the J end lost 0 bases, and 7 bases lay between the germline ends.

This clonotype was picked up many times. The gene calls are TRBV3-1 and TRBJ1-2, with 7 bases lining up with TRBD1. Trimming cost V 3 bases and J 4 bases; bases outside gene matches: 8. This CDR3 spans 15 amino acids. Germline V lookup: CDR1 LGHDT, CDR2 YNNKEL (reference sequence). CDR3 sequence reads: CASSHAGQAFYGYTF. CDR3 bases: TGTGCCAGCAGCCACGCCGGACAGGCCTTCTATGGCTACACCTTC.

The CDR3 reads CASSQGQTGEPQHF. DNA of the CDR3: TGTGCCAGCTCACAGGGACAGACGGGAGAGCCCCAGCATTTT. The chain uses TRBV18 and TRBJ1-5, with TRBD1 identical over 7 bases. The trim removed 4 bases at V and 8 bases at J, leaving 8 bases unmatched. The germline CDR1 and CDR2 sequences are KGHSH and LQKENI. The length of the CDR3 is 14 residues.

Here the CDR3 DNA reads TGTGCCAGCAGCTCCTCGGGGGGCGGGACCCCCTACGAGCAGTACTTC. This translates into CASSSSGGGTPYEQYF. This chain links TRBV7-3 with TRBJ2-7, with D tentatively TRBD2 (7 bases). The germline V gene encodes CDR1 SGHTA and CDR2 FQGTGA. The CDR3 consists of 16 residues. Trimming stripped 4 bases from V and 2 bases from J, with 18 bases between.

This clonotype has a count of ten or more. The chain joins TRBV28 to TRBJ2-3; D is unclear. Germline-derived CDR1 and CDR2 are MDHEN and SYDVKM. V lost 7 bases, J lost 0 bases, and 11 bases lay in between. The CDR3 has 14 residues. The CDR3 DNA follows: TGTGCCAGCAAGGCAGCTGCCAGCACAGATACGCAGTATTTT. This gives the protein CASKAAASTDTQYF.

On this clonotype itself: This could be a read error, since a much larger clone is one nucleotide away. J is TRBJ2-7 and V is TRBV28; weak D call: TRBD2 (6 bases). With 2 bases removed from V and 0 bases from J, the gap between germline ends came to 11 bases. Germline lookup yields CDR1 MDHEN and CDR2 SYDVKM. The CDR3 is 15 amino acids. The CDR3 DNA is TGTGCCAGCAGTTTAACCATTAGCGGCTCCTACGAGCAGTACTTC. Translation gives CASSLTISGSYEQYF.

This clonotype was counted ten times or more. This chain uses TRBV3-1 with TRBJ2-7; 10 positions match TRBD2. The CDR3 is 17 residues long. V was clipped by 4 bases and J by 2 bases; unmatched bases: 11. Germline lookup yields CDR1 LGHDT and CDR2 YNNKEL (reference sequence). The CDR3 loop is CASSPIIISGRAYEQYF. CDR3 DNA sequence: TGTGCCAGCAGCCCCATCATTATCAGCGGGAGGGCCTACGAGCAGTACTTC.

This clonotype was seen only a few times. V gene TRBV4-1 combines with J gene TRBJ2-7; TRBD1 agrees at 9 bases. The CDR3 covers 15 residues. Trimming took 0 bases from V and 7 from J; bases not matched to a gene: 7. Germline assignment: CDR1 MGHRA and CDR2 YSYEKL. CDR3 sequence reads: CASSQDRDRVYEQYF. In DNA, the CDR3 is TGCGCCAGCAGCCAAGACCGGGACAGGGTTTATGAGCAGTACTTC.

This clonotype was found many times. This rearrangement joins TRBV24-1 to TRBJ2-3; D unresolved. Trimming stripped 5 bases from V and 4 bases from J, with 27 bases between. The CDR3 covers 19 residues. Germline V lookup: CDR1 KGHDR, CDR2 SFDVKD. This CDR3 reads CATSVGLTTSRPHADTQYF. The CDR3 nucleotides are TGTGCCACCAGTGTGGGTTTAACGACGAGCCGACCCCACGCAGATACGCAGTATTTT.

Ten or more counts support this clonotype. The chain uses TRBV7-9 and TRBJ2-1; tentatively, D is TRBD1 (7 bases). Germline values: CDR1 SEHNR, CDR2 FQNEAQ (reference sequence). The CDR3 consists of 14 residues. The V end was cut by 7 bases, the J end by 5 bases, with 15 bases between. CDR3 nucleotide sequence: TGTGCCAGCACCACGTCAGGGGGGCACAATGAGCAGTTCTTC. Its protein product is CASTTSGGHNEQFF.

The sample holds many counts of this clonotype. The CDR3 DNA reads as TGTGCCAGCAGTTCCCCGGGAGGGACAGGGCGAGAGACCCAGTACTTC. Translated: CASSSPGGTGRETQYF. The chain links TRBV6-1 to TRBJ2-5, with D possibly TRBD1 on 9 matching bases. V dropped 5 bases and J dropped 4 bases, with 20 bases sitting between them. This CDR3 is 16 amino acids long. Germline assignment: CDR1 MNHNS and CDR2 SASEGT.

This clonotype was detected only a few times. This chain links TRBV28 with TRBJ2-7; D ambiguous. Germline V gives CDR1 MDHEN, CDR2 SYDVKM. The CDR3 covers 11 residues. V was trimmed by 7 bases and J by 3 bases, leaving 7 bases between them. The CDR3 nucleotides are TGTGCCAGCACGTCCAACTACGAGCAGTACTTC. Its protein product is CASTSNYEQYF.

This clonotype was picked up a small number of times. V gene TRBV20-1 combines with J gene TRBJ1-2; maybe TRBD1 (6 bases). The CDR3 covers 16 residues. Germline V gives CDR1 DFQATT, CDR2 SNEGSKA (reference sequence). The ends were cut back, 0 bases at V and 5 bases at J, with 19 bases in the middle. CDR3 nucleotide sequence: TGCAGTGCTAGAGATATGGCCAGGGGACTACCTTATGGCTACACCTTC. Its translation: CSARDMARGLPYGYTF.

The chain recombines TRBV7-9 with TRBJ2-7, with TRBD1 as a possible D gene (6 bases). The CDR3 loop spans 14 amino acids. Germline V gene lookup returns CDR1 SEHNR and CDR2 FQNEAQ (reference sequence). The V and J ends lost 2 bases and 3 bases respectively, with 11 bases between them. Here the CDR3 reads CASSLSGQNYEQYF. CDR3 nucleotide sequence: TGTGCCAGCAGCTTATCCGGACAGAACTACGAGCAGTACTTC. The full variable domain, completed using reference TRBV7-9 and TRBJ2-7, is DTGVSQNPRHKITKRGQNVTFRCDPISEHNRLYWYRQTLGQGPEFLTYFQNEAQLEKSRLLSDRFSAERPKGSFSTLEIQRTEQGDSAMYLCASSLSGQNYEQYFGPGTRLTVT.

This clonotype has ten or more counts. This chain connects TRBV28 to TRBJ1-5; 9 positions match TRBD1. The CDR3 is 17 amino acids. V shed 6 bases, J shed 4 bases, and the junction held 13 bases outside the gene matches. Germline V gene sequence: CDR1 MDHEN, CDR2 SYDVKM. The CDR3 nucleotides read TGTGCCAGCAGCCGACTAGGACAGGGGACGGATAATCAGCCCCAGCATTTT. It specifies CASSRLGQGTDNQPQHF.

V is TRBV3-1 and J is TRBJ2-1, with 7 bases fitting TRBD2. This CDR3 has 22 residues. CDR1 is LGHDT and CDR2 is YNNKEL in the germline V gene (reference sequence). V shed 0 bases and J 1 base; nucleotides not matched to a gene: 21. CDR3 nucleotides: TGTGCCAGCAGCCAAGACCGAGGATGGGACTACCTTCGTGATGGGTCCTACAATGAGCAGTTCTTC. Amino acids: CASSQDRGWDYLRDGSYNEQFF.

This clonotype was seen at least ten times. CDR3 nucleotides: TGTGCCACCAGAACCAGGGGGTCTGGAAACACCATATATTTT. Residues: CATRTRGSGNTIYF. The genes are TRBV3-1 and TRBJ1-3; TRBD1 matches 7 bases. The CDR3 runs to 14 residues. With V trimmed by 10 bases and J by 1 base, 7 bases remained unmatched. Germline V gene lookup returns CDR1 LGHDT and CDR2 YNNKEL (reference sequence).

This clonotype showed up many times. V and J are TRBV12-3 or TRBV12-4 and TRBJ2-5; D possibly corresponds to TRBD2 (5 bases). CDR3 size: 14 residues. V was pared by 3 bases and J by 2 bases, with 10 bases between. CDR3 region: CASSLEALQETQYF. In DNA form, the CDR3 reads TGTGCCAGCAGTTTGGAGGCCCTACAAGAGACCCAGTACTTC.

This chain joins TRBV4-3 and TRBJ2-7; the D gene could be TRBD1 or TRBD2 (5 bases each). Trimming took 0 bases from V and 3 from J, leaving 15 bases between them. Germline assignment: CDR1 LGHNA and CDR2 YSLEER. The CDR3 totals 16 residues. The CDR3: CASSQDIGTHFYEQYF. As DNA, the CDR3 is TGCGCCAGCAGCCAAGATATTGGGACGCACTTCTACGAGCAGTACTTC.